This is a list of T cell receptor beta chains from one sample in a study of cytomegalovirus exposure and HLA in healthy donors. This table comes from immunoSEQ multiplex PCR, and its TCRdb copy is limited to in-frame clones, with some not included. The sample yields a few hundred thousand clones, 85% to 90% seen once. Sequences were obtained from PBMCs. The origin of the receptors is a young woman in good health and CMV-seronegative. Both conserved end residues are part of each CDR3. Fields, in order: J gene, clone size, V gene, D gene, CDR3 DNA, CDR3 protein. A D gene is named only where the DNA matches it firmly. Size is stated for part of the rows, as once, few or many counts, or as a class when the clone is expanded.

TRBJ1-1 NA TRBV11-2 NA TGTGCCAGCAGCTGGCGGGGGGTAAGCCCTGAAGCTTTCTTT CASSWRGVSPEAFF
TRBJ1-4 NA TRBV27 NA TGTGCCAGTAGCTTTCAAGCGGGTGAAAAACTGTTTTTT CASSFQAGEKLFF
TRBJ2-1 once TRBV10-1 TRBD1 TGCGCCAGCAGTACAGGGGCCCTTTTGAATGAGCAGTTCTTC CASSTGALLNEQFF
TRBJ2-3 NA TRBV9 TRBD2 TGTGCCAGCAGCGTAGCTGGGTCTAGCGGGGGAGATACGCAGTATTTT CASSVAGSSGGDTQYF
TRBJ1-2 NA TRBV6-4 TRBD1 TGTGCCAGCAGTGAACGGACAGGGGAGAGCTATGGCTACACCTTC CASSERTGESYGYTF
TRBJ1-5 NA TRBV6-5 NA TGTGCCACGGGGGGAGGGTCGGTTCGGAATCAGCCCCAGCATTTT CATGGGSVRNQPQHF
TRBJ2-7 once TRBV5-6 TRBD2 TGTGCCAGCCTGGGGCTAGCGGGAGTGGACGAGCAGTACTTC CASLGLAGVDEQYF
TRBJ1-2 NA TRBV15 NA TGTGCCACCAGCGGATCAGGGCTTTATGGCTACACCTTC CATSGSGLYGYTF
TRBJ1-1 NA TRBV5-8 NA TGTGCCAGCAGCTTGCCGGTCGTCATGAACACTGAAGCTTTCTTT CASSLPVVMNTEAFF
TRBJ2-7 NA TRBV11-2 TRBD1 TGTGCCAGCAGCTTGTCCGGGACAGGGTACTACGAGCAGTACTTC CASSLSGTGYYEQYF
TRBJ1-2 NA TRBV19 TRBD1 TGTGCCAGTAGTCTCCGACAGGGGGGCGGCTACACCTTC CASSLRQGGGYTF
TRBJ2-6 NA TRBV4-3 NA TGCGCCAGCAGCCAAGGGACTTCCTCGGTTGGAGGGGCCAACGTCCTGACTTTC CASSQGTSSVGGANVLTF
TRBJ2-3 NA TRBV14 TRBD1 TGTGCCAGCAGCCAAGATTTTCGAACAGGGGGTACAGATACGCAGTATTTT CASSQDFRTGGTDTQYF
TRBJ2-1 NA TRBV15 NA TGTGCCACCAGCCGCGGGGCCCCCTCCTACAATGAGCAGTTCTTC CATSRGAPSYNEQFF
TRBJ2-1 NA TRBV30 NA TGTGCCTGGAGTTTGGACACCCGTTCCCGCAATGAGCAGTTCTTC CAWSLDTRSRNEQFF
TRBJ1-2 NA TRBV10-1 TRBD1 TGCGCCAGCCCCGGGACAGTCGATGGCTACACCTTC CASPGTVDGYTF
TRBJ1-1 NA TRBV5-1 NA TGCGCCAGCGGGGGCAGATCAAACACTGAAGCTTTCTTT CASGGRSNTEAFF
TRBJ2-7 few TRBV30 NA TGTGCCTGCGAGGGCTCCTACGAGCAGTACTTC CACEGSYEQYF
TRBJ2-1 few TRBV6-5 NA TGTGCCAGCAGTTACGGGCTCAATGAGCAGTTCTTC CASSYGLNEQFF
TRBJ2-7 NA TRBV5-6 TRBD2 TGTGCCAGCAGCGGGACGGGGGGTTTGTACGAGCAGTACTTC CASSGTGGLYEQYF
TRBJ2-6 NA TRBV2 NA TGTGCCAGCAGTCCCACAGGGCAGGGTTACTCTGGGGCCAACGTCCTGACTTTC CASSPTGQGYSGANVLTF
TRBJ2-3 NA TRBV7-9 TRBD1 TGTGCCAGCAGCTTACAATTTGGGGACAGGGGCCCCACAGATACGCAGTATTTT CASSLQFGDRGPTDTQYF
TRBJ1-1 NA TRBV9 NA TGTGCCAGCAGCGTACCGTGGAACACTGAAGCTTTCTTT CASSVPWNTEAFF
TRBJ2-1 NA TRBV5-1 NA TGCGCCAGCGCTCCCGGGAGCTCCTACAATGAGCAGTTCTTC CASAPGSSYNEQFF
TRBJ2-2 NA TRBV18 TRBD2 TGTGCCAGCTCACCACCCGGGCAGCGGGAGGCCCAGGCGGGGCTTTTT CASSPPGQREAQAGLF
TRBJ1-1 NA TRBV4-3 NA TGCGCCAGCAGCCAAGATAGGCGACAGTGGGGCACTGAAGCTTTCTTT CASSQDRRQWGTEAFF
TRBJ2-7 once TRBV19 TRBD2 TGTGCCAGTAGTTTCCTAGCGGGCGGCGCCTACGAGCAGTACTTC CASSFLAGGAYEQYF
TRBJ2-2 NA TRBV9 NA TGTGCCAGCAGCACCCGACAGAGTTACACCGGGGAGCTGTTTTTT CASSTRQSYTGELFF
TRBJ1-1 once TRBV4-1 NA TGCGCCAGCAGCCAAGATCAGGGGTGGAACACTGAAGCTTTCTTT CASSQDQGWNTEAFF
TRBJ2-7 few TRBV5-8 TRBD2 TGTGCCAGCAGCCGGTCTAGCGGGAGCCTCTTCGAGCAGTACTTC CASSRSSGSLFEQYF
TRBJ2-3 NA TRBV27 NA TGTGCCAGCAGTTTCCCCCCAGGGGGGGAAATAGCAAGCGGGAGAAATAGCACAGATACGCAGTATTTT CASSFPPGGEIASGRNSTDTQYF
TRBJ2-7 NA TRBV11-2 NA TGTGCCAGCAGCTTAAATACCCAGGGTTACGAGCAGTACTTC CASSLNTQGYEQYF
TRBJ2-1 NA TRBV5-4 TRBD2 TGTGCCAGCAGTTTTGCGGGGGGCCGGTCCTACAATGAGCAGTTCTTC CASSFAGGRSYNEQFF
TRBJ1-3 NA TRBV7-6 NA TGTGCCAGCAGCTTAGTTGCAGGAAAGAGCTCTGGAAACACCATATATTTT CASSLVAGKSSGNTIYF
TRBJ2-3 NA TRBV7-2 TRBD2 TGTGCCAGCAGCCCCGGACTAGCGGGAGCCCGATTTAGCACAGATACGCAGTATTTT CASSPGLAGARFSTDTQYF
TRBJ1-4 NA TRBV5-4 NA TGTGCCAGCAGCCGGTCTAATGAAAAACTGTTTTTT CASSRSNEKLFF
TRBJ1-2 NA TRBV16 TRBD1 TGTGCCAGCAGCCAAGGGACAGGGTACGGCTACACCTTC CASSQGTGYGYTF
TRBJ1-5 NA TRBV5-6 NA TGTGCCAGCAGCTTCGGACTCCGAGACAATCAGCCCCAGCATTTT CASSFGLRDNQPQHF
TRBJ1-1 NA TRBV4-1 TRBD1 TGCGCCAGCAGCCAATCAATAGGGGGCGGGAACACTGAAGCTTTCTTT CASSQSIGGGNTEAFF
TRBJ1-4 NA TRBV4-1 TRBD1 TGCGCCAGCAGCCAAGTTGCGACAGGGGGTAATGAAAAACTGTTTTTT CASSQVATGGNEKLFF
TRBJ2-5 NA TRBV28 TRBD2 TGTGCCAGCACCCGGGGGGGCCTCAAAGAGACCCAGTACTTC CASTRGGLKETQYF
TRBJ1-2 NA TRBV4-2 NA TGTGCCAGCAGCCAAAGCCCCACGGGAGGAAACTATGGCTACACCTTC CASSQSPTGGNYGYTF
TRBJ1-1 NA TRBV25-1 NA TGTGCCAGCAGTGTAGAACTGAACACTGAAGCTTTCTTT CASSVELNTEAFF
TRBJ1-4 NA TRBV11-2 NA TGTGCCAGCAGCTTTTCCAATAATGAAAAACTGTTTTTT CASSFSNNEKLFF
TRBJ1-4 once TRBV18 NA TGTGCCAGCTCACCTTTAACTCTAGAAGCTGCAACTAATGAAAAACTGTTTTTT CASSPLTLEAATNEKLFF
TRBJ1-5 NA TRBV19 TRBD1 TGTGCCAGTAGTATAAATCAGGGGGCAGGCAATCAGCCCCAGCATTTT CASSINQGAGNQPQHF
TRBJ2-7 NA TRBV29-1 NA TGCAGCGTTGGTCAGGGGGGCTCCTACGAGCAGTACTTC CSVGQGGSYEQYF
TRBJ2-2 NA TRBV7-6 NA TGTGCCAGCAGCTCCCGATCCAGCGGGGAGCTGTTTTTT CASSSRSSGELFF
TRBJ1-1 NA TRBV14 NA TGTGCCAGCAGCCTGAATGGCAGGGGGAACACTGAAGCTTTCTTT CASSLNGRGNTEAFF
TRBJ1-5 NA TRBV19 NA TGTGCCAGTAGTGGGAGAACAGGGTGGCAGCCCCAGCATTTT CASSGRTGWQPQHF
TRBJ1-4 NA TRBV5-5 NA TGTGCCAGCAGCTTGGTTTGGCAGTTCAGGTCCACTAATGAAAAACTGTTTTTT CASSLVWQFRSTNEKLFF
TRBJ2-7 NA TRBV7-3 TRBD2 TGTGCCAGCAGTTATATCCGGGACTACAATCCCCGCTTTCCCTACGAGCAGTACTTC CASSYIRDYNPRFPYEQYF
TRBJ1-2 NA TRBV4-3 NA TGCGCCAGCAGCCAAGAGGCGGGGGGGAGCAGCTACACCTTC CASSQEAGGSSYTF
TRBJ1-1 NA TRBV4-2 NA TGTGCCAGCAGCCATGCCGGGAGTTTTGAAGCTTTCTTT CASSHAGSFEAFF